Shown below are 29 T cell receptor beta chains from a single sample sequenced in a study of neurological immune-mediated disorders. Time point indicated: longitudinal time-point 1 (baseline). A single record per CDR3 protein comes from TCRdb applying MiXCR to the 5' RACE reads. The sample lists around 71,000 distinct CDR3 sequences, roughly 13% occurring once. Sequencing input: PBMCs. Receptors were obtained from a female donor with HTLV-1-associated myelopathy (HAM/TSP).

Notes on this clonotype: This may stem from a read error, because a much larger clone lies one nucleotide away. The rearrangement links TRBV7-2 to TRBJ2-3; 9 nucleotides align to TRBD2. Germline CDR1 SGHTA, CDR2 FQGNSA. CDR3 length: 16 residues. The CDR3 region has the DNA TGTGTCAGCAGCTCCCGGCGGGGGGGCCAGGTAGATACGCAGTATTTT. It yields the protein CVSSSRRGGQVDTQYF.

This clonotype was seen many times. The DNA of the CDR3 is TGTGCCAGCAGCTTCGTTCAGGACCACGAGCAGTACTTC. As protein: CASSFVQDHEQYF. This rearrangement joins TRBV7-2 to TRBJ2-7; no clear D. The CDR3 contains 13 residues. The V gene's germline CDR1 is SGHTA and CDR2 FQGNSA. Trimming took off 3 bases at V and 5 bases at J, with 11 bases between the two ends.

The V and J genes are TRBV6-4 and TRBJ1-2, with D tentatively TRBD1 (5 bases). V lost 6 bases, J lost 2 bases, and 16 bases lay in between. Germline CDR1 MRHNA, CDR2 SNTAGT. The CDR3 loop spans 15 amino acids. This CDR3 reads CASSQEEGPNYGYTF. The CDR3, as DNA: TGTGCCAGCAGCCAAGAGGAGGGACCGAACTATGGCTACACCTTC.

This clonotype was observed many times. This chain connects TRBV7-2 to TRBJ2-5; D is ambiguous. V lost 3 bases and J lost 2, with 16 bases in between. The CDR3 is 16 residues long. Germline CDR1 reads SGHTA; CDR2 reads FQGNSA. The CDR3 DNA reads TGTGCCAGCAGCTTCGGACGTCCTAGGGCACAAGAGACCCAGTACTTC. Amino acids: CASSFGRPRAQETQYF.

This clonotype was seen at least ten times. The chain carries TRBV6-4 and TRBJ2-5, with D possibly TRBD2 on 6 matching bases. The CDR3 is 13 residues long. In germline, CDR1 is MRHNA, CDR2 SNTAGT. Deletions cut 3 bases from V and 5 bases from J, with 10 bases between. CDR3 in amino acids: CASSERAGETQYF. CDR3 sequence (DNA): TGTGCCAGCAGTGAGCGGGCGGGGGAGACCCAGTACTTC.

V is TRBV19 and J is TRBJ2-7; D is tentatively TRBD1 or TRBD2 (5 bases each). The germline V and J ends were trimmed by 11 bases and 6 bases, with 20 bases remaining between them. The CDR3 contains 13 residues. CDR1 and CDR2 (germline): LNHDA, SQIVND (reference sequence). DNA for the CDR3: TGTGCCTGCGACCCGGGTTCGGGGCTCGAGCAGTACTTC. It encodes CACDPGSGLEQYF.

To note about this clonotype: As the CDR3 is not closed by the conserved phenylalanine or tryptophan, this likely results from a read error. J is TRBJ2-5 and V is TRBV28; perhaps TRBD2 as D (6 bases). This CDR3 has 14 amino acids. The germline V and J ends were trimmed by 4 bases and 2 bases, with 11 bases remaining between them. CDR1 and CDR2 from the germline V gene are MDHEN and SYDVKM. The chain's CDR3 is CASSSLRGQETQYI. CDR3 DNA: TGTGCCAGCAGTTCTTTACGGGGGCAAGAGACCCAGTACATC.

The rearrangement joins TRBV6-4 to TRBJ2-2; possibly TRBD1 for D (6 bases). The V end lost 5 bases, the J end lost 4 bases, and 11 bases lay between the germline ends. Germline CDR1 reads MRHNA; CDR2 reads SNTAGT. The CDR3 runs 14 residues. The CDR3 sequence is CASSPGQSTGELFF. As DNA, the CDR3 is TGTGCCAGCAGTCCCGGACAGAGCACCGGGGAGCTGTTTTTT.

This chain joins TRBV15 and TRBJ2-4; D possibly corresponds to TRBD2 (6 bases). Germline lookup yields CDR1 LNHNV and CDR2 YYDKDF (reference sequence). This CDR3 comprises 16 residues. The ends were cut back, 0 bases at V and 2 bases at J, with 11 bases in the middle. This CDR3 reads CATSRDRGGTKNIQYF. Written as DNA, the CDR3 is TGTGCCACCAGCAGAGATCGTGGGGGGACCAAAAACATTCAGTACTTC. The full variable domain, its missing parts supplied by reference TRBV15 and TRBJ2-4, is DAMVIQNPRYQVTQFGKPVTLSCSQTLNHNVMYWYQQKSSQAPKLLFHYYDKDFNNEADTPDNFQSRRPNTSFCFLDIRSPGLGDTAMYLCATSRDRGGTKNIQYFGAGTRLSVL.

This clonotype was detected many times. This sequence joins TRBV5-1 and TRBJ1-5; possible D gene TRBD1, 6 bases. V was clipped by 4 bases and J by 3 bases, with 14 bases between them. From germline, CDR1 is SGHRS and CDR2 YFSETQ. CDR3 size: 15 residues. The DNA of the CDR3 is TGCGCCAGCAGCCCGCTGGACAGTCTCAATCAGCCCCAGCATTTT. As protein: CASSPLDSLNQPQHF.

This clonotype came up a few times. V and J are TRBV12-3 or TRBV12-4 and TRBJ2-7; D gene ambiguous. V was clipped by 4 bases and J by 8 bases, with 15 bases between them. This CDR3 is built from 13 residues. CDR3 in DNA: TGTGCCAGCAGTTCTGCGGTGTGGGATCAGCAGTACTTC. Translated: CASSSAVWDQQYF.

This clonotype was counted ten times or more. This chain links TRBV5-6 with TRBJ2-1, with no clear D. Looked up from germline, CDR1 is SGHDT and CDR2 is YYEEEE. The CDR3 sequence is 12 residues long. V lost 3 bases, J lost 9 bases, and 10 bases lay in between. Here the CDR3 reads CASSSQVGEQFF. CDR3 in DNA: TGTGCCAGCAGCTCTCAGGTCGGTGAGCAGTTCTTC.

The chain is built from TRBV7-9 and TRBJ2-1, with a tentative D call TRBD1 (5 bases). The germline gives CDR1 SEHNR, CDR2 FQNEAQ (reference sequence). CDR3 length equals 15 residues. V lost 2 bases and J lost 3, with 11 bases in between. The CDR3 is CASSLRGVSYNEQFF. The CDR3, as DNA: TGTGCCAGCAGCTTAAGGGGTGTGAGCTACAATGAGCAGTTCTTC.

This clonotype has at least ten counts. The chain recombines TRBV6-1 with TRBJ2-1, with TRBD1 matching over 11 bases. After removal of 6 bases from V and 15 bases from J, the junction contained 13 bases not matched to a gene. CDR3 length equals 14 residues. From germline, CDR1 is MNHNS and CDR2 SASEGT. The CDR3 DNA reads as TGTGCCAGCAGCGCCCTGGACAGGGGGCGATGGGGGTTCTTC. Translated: CASSALDRGRWGFF.

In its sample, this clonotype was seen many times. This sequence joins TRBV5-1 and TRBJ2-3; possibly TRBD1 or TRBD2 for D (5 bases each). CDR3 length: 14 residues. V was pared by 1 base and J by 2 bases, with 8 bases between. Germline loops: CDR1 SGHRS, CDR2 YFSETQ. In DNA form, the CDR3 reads TGCGCCAGCAGCTTGCTGGGACCCACAGATACGCAGTATTTT. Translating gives CASSLLGPTDTQYF.

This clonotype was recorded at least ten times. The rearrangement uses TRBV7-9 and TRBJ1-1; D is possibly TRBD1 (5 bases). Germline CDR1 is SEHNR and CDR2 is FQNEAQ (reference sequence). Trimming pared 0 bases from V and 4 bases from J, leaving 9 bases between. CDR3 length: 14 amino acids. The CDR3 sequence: CASSLAGGATEAFF. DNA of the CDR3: TGTGCCAGCAGCTTAGCGGGAGGGGCCACTGAAGCTTTCTTT.

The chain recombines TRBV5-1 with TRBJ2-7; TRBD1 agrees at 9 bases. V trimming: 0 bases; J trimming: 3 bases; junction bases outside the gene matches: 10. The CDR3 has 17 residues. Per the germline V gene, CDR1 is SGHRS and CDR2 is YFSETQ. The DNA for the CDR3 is TGCGCCAGCAGCTTGGCCACGAAAACGGACAGGGGCTACGAGCAGTACTTC. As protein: CASSLATKTDRGYEQYF.

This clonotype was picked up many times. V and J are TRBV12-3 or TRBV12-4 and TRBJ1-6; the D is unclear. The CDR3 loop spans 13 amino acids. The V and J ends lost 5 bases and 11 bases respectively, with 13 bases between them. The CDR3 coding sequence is TGTGCCAGCAGTGTTGGGCGCGCAGCACCCCTCCACTTT. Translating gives CASSVGRAAPLHF.

The CDR3: CASSLPSSTDTQYF. CDR3 coding DNA: TGCGCCAGCAGCTTACCGTCGAGCACAGATACGCAGTATTTT. The rearrangement joins TRBV5-1 to TRBJ2-3; the D is unclear. The V end lost 2 bases, the J end lost 0 bases, and 7 bases lay between the germline ends. CDR1 is SGHRS and CDR2 is YFSETQ in the germline V gene. The CDR3 runs 14 residues. Supplemented by reference TRBV5-1 and TRBJ2-3, the full variable domain reads KAGVTQTPRYLIKTRGQQVTLSCSPISGHRSVSWYQQTPGQGLQFLFEYFSETQRNKGNFPGRFSGRQFSNSRSEMNVSTLELGDSALYLCASSLPSSTDTQYFGPGTRLTVL.

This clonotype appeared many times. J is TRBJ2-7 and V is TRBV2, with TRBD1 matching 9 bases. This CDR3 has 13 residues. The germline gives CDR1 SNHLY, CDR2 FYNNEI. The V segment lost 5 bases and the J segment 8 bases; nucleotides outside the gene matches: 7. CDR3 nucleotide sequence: TGTGCCAGCAGTTTGGACAGGGGTAAAAAGCAGTACTTC. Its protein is CASSLDRGKKQYF.

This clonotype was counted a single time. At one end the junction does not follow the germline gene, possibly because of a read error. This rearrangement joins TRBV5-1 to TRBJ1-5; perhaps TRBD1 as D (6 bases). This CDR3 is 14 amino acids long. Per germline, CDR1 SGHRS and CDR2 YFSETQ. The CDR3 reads CASSLGTGNQTQHF. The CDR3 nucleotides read TGCGCCAGCAGCTTGGGTACAGGGAATCAGACCCAGCATTTT.

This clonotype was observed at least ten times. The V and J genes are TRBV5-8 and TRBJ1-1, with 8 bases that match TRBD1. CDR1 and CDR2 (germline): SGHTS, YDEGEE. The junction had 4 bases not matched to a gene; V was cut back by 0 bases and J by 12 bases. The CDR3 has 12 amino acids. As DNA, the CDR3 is TGTGCCAGCAGCTTGGCGGACAGGGCGACTTTCTTT. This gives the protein CASSLADRATFF.

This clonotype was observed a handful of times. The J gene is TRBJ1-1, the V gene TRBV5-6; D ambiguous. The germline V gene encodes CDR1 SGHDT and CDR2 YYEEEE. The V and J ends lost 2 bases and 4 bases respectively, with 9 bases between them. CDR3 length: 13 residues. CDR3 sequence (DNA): TGTGCCAGCAGCTTCCTAGGAGCCACTGAAGCTTTCTTT. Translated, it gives CASSFLGATEAFF.

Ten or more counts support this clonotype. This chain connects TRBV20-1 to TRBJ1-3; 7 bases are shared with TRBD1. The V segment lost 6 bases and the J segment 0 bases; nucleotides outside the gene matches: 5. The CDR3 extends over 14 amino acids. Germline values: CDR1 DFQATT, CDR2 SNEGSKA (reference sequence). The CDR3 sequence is CSASRDSSGNTIYF. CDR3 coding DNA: TGCAGTGCGAGTCGGGACAGCTCTGGAAACACCATATATTTT.

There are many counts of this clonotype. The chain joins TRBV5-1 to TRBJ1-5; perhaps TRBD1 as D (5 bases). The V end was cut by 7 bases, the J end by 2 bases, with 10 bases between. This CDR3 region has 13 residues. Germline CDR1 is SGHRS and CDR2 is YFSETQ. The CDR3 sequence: CASSPRGNQPQHF. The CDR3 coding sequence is TGCGCCAGCTCACCCAGGGGCAATCAGCCCCAGCATTTT.

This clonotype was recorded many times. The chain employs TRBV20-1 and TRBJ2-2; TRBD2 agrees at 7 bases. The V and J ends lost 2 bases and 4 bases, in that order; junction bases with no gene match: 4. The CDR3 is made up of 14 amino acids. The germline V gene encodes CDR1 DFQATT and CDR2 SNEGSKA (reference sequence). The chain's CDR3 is CSARREGSTGELFF. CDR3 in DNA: TGCAGTGCTAGAAGGGAGGGGAGCACCGGGGAGCTGTTTTTT.

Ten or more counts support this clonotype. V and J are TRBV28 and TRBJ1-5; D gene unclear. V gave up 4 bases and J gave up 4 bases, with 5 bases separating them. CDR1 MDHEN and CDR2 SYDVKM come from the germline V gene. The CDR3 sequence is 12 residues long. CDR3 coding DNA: TGTGCCAGCAGTTGGGGAAATCAGCCCCAGCATTTT. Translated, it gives CASSWGNQPQHF. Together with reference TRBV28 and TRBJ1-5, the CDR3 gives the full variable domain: DVKVTQSSRYLVKRTGEKVFLECVQDMDHENMFWYRQDPGLGLRLIYFSYDVKMKEKGDIPEGYSVSREKKERFSLILESASTNQTSMYLCASSWGNQPQHFGDGTRLSIL.

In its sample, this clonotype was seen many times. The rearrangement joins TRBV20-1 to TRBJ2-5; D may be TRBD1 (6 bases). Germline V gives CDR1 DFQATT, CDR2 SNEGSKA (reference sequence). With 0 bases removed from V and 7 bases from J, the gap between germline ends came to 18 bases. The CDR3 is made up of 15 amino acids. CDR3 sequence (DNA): TGCAGTGCTAGAGAAGGGGGATTTAGGGGAAGGACCCAGTACTTC. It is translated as CSAREGGFRGRTQYF.

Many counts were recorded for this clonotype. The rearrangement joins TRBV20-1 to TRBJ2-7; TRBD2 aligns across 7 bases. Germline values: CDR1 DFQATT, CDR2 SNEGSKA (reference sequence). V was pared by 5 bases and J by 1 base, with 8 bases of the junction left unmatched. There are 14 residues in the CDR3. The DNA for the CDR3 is TGCAGTGCTGTCAAGCGGGGAGCTTCCTACGAGCAGTACTTC. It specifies CSAVKRGASYEQYF.